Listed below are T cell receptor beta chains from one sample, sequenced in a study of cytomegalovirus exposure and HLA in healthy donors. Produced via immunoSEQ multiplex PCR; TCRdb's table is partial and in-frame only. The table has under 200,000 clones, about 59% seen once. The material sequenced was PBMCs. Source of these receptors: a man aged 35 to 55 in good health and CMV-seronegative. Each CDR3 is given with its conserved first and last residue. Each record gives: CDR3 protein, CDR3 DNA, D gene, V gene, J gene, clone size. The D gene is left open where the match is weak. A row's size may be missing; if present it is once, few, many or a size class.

CDR3: CASSQALAGVEEQYF
DNA: TGTGCCAGCAGCCAAGCACTAGCGGGAGTTGAGGAGCAGTACTTC
D: TRBD2
V: TRBV4-2
J: TRBJ2-7
size: few

CDR3: CSSSSTGQPQETQYF
DNA: TGTTCCAGCAGCTCAACGGGACAACCACAAGAGACCCAGTACTTC
D: .
V: TRBV7-9
J: TRBJ2-5
size: few

CDR3: CASSLEGAGNSPLHF
DNA: TGCGCCAGCAGCTTGGAGGGGGCGGGTAATTCACCCCTCCACTTT
D: TRBD1
V: TRBV5-1
J: TRBJ1-6
size: .

CDR3: CSAVVSLTDTQYF
DNA: TGCAGCGCCGTAGTATCGCTCACAGATACGCAGTATTTT
D: .
V: TRBV29-1
J: TRBJ2-3
size: .

CDR3: CASSPPEGRQAPRYGYTF
DNA: TGTGCCAGCAGCCCCCCGGAGGGTAGGCAGGCCCCCAGGTATGGCTACACCTTC
D: .
V: TRBV5-5
J: TRBJ1-2
size: .

CDR3: CASRGWDRAVGGYTF
DNA: TGTGCCAGCAGAGGCTGGGACAGGGCGGTGGGTGGCTACACCTTC
D: TRBD1
V: TRBV28
J: TRBJ1-2
size: .

CDR3: CASMFGTGITYEQYF
DNA: TGTGCCAGCATGTTCGGGACAGGGATTACTTACGAGCAGTACTTC
D: TRBD1
V: TRBV2
J: TRBJ2-7
size: .

CDR3: CAISVEGMAGANVLTF
DNA: TGTGCCATCAGTGTCGAGGGTATGGCTGGGGCCAACGTCCTGACTTTC
D: .
V: TRBV10-3
J: TRBJ2-6
size: .

CDR3: CASSPPTSGGANNEQFF
DNA: TGCGCCAGCAGCCCACCGACTAGCGGGGGGGCAAACAATGAGCAGTTCTTC
D: TRBD2
V: TRBV5-1
J: TRBJ2-1
size: .

CDR3: CASSLIGSASGPNEQFF
DNA: TGTGCCAGCAGCTTGATAGGGTCGGCTAGCGGCCCCAATGAGCAGTTCTTC
D: TRBD2
V: TRBV7-3
J: TRBJ2-1
size: once

CDR3: CASGGGNQPQHF
DNA: TGTGCCAGCGGGGGCGGCAATCAGCCCCAGCATTTT
D: .
V: TRBV6-5
J: TRBJ1-5
size: once

CDR3: CASSQDHPTYEQYF
DNA: TGCGCCAGCAGCCAAGATCATCCAACCTACGAGCAGTACTTC
D: .
V: TRBV4-3
J: TRBJ2-7
size: .

CDR3: CASSEQEGGADTQYF
DNA: TGTGCCAGCAGTGAACAGGAGGGTGGGGCAGATACGCAGTATTTT
D: .
V: TRBV2
J: TRBJ2-3
size: .

CDR3: CASSFSPTLDEQYF
DNA: TGTGCCAGCAGCTTCTCACCCACTCTCGACGAGCAGTACTTC
D: .
V: TRBV7-2
J: TRBJ2-7
size: .

CDR3: CSVEDIEDRAFNEQFF
DNA: TGCAGCGTTGAAGATATTGAGGACAGGGCCTTCAATGAGCAGTTCTTC
D: TRBD1
V: TRBV29-1
J: TRBJ2-1
size: .

CDR3: CASKAGGDYGYTF
DNA: TGCGCCAGCAAGGCAGGGGGAGACTATGGCTACACCTTC
D: TRBD1
V: TRBV4-1
J: TRBJ1-2
size: .

CDR3: CASSSPGGGSSYNEQFF
DNA: TGTGCCAGCAGCTCGCCGGGGGGGGGAAGCTCCTACAATGAGCAGTTCTTC
D: TRBD2
V: TRBV7-9
J: TRBJ2-1
size: .

CDR3: CASGGRSYEQYF
DNA: TGTGCCAGCGGAGGGAGGAGCTACGAGCAGTACTTC
D: .
V: TRBV7-9
J: TRBJ2-7
size: once

CDR3: CASSRTGLGEQFF
DNA: TGTGCCAGCAGTCGGACAGGGCTCGGTGAGCAGTTCTTC
D: TRBD1
V: TRBV6-4
J: TRBJ2-1
size: .

CDR3: CASRTSGLDTQYF
DNA: TGTGCCAGCAGAACTAGCGGTCTAGATACGCAGTATTTT
D: TRBD2
V: TRBV6-5
J: TRBJ2-3
size: few

CDR3: CASRLGLADSTDTQYF
DNA: TGTGCCAGCAGATTGGGACTAGCGGATAGCACAGATACGCAGTATTTT
D: TRBD2
V: TRBV11-3
J: TRBJ2-3
size: .

CDR3: CASSSSTGVRYEQYF
DNA: TGTGCCAGCAGCTCATCGACAGGGGTCCGCTACGAGCAGTACTTC
D: TRBD1
V: TRBV11-2
J: TRBJ2-7
size: .

CDR3: CASSLGAGGNEQFF
DNA: TGCGCCAGCAGCTTGGGGGCGGGAGGAAATGAGCAGTTCTTC
D: TRBD2
V: TRBV5-1
J: TRBJ2-1
size: few

CDR3: CSGLDTGTGDEKLFF
DNA: TGCAGCGGCCTAGATACCGGGACAGGAGATGAAAAACTGTTTTTT
D: TRBD1
V: TRBV29-1
J: TRBJ1-4
size: .

CDR3: CASSVGAGTTYSYEQYF
DNA: TGTGCCAGCAGCGTAGGAGCCGGGACAACATACTCCTACGAGCAGTACTTC
D: .
V: TRBV9
J: TRBJ2-7
size: few

CDR3: CASSLLKGTSASGQYF
DNA: TGCGCCAGCAGCCTCTTAAAAGGGACTAGCGCTTCCGGGCAGTACTTC
D: TRBD2
V: TRBV5-1
J: TRBJ2-7
size: .

CDR3: CASSKDCGGAFDTQYF
DNA: TGTGCCAGCAGCAAAGATTGCGGGGGGGCTTTCGATACGCAGTATTTT
D: .
V: TRBV21-1
J: TRBJ2-3
size: .

CDR3: CASQGGGYNEQFF
DNA: TGTGCCAGCCAAGGCGGGGGCTACAATGAGCAGTTCTTC
D: TRBD2
V: TRBV6-6
J: TRBJ2-1
size: .

CDR3: CASSQGKSTGELFF
DNA: TGTGCCAGCTCACAGGGGAAGAGCACCGGGGAGCTGTTTTTT
D: .
V: TRBV18
J: TRBJ2-2
size: few

CDR3: CASSHRIPSGNTIYF
DNA: TGTGCCAGTAGTCACAGGATACCCTCTGGAAACACCATATATTTT
D: .
V: TRBV19
J: TRBJ1-3
size: .

CDR3: CASSSRTSGSGGYNEQFF
DNA: TGTGCCAGCAGCTCGAGGACTAGCGGGAGTGGGGGCTACAATGAGCAGTTCTTC
D: TRBD2
V: TRBV5-4
J: TRBJ2-1
size: .

CDR3: CATSRASPGGSDIQYF
DNA: TGTGCCACCAGCAGAGCCTCTCCGGGGGGCAGTGACATTCAGTACTTC
D: .
V: TRBV15
J: TRBJ2-4
size: .

CDR3: CASSLEQNTGELFF
DNA: TGCGCCAGCAGCCTCGAACAGAACACCGGGGAGCTGTTTTTT
D: .
V: TRBV5-1
J: TRBJ2-2
size: .

CDR3: CASSYPRGEKLFF
DNA: TGTGCCAGCAGTTACCCCAGGGGCGAAAAACTGTTTTTT
D: .
V: TRBV2
J: TRBJ1-4
size: many

CDR3: CASSEARGQGETQYF
DNA: TGTGCCAGCAGTGAAGCCAGGGGACAGGGGGAGACCCAGTACTTC
D: TRBD1
V: TRBV6-1
J: TRBJ2-5
size: .

CDR3: CASSELRGVETQYF
DNA: TGTGCCAGCAGTGAACTCAGGGGGGTTGAGACCCAGTACTTC
D: .
V: TRBV6-1
J: TRBJ2-5
size: .

CDR3: CASRRSGGSGEQYF
DNA: TGTGCCAGCAGACGATCAGGGGGCTCAGGCGAGCAGTACTTC
D: TRBD1
V: TRBV6-5
J: TRBJ2-7
size: .

CDR3: CASIDLAGARDTQYF
DNA: TGTGCCAGCATTGATCTAGCGGGGGCCCGGGATACGCAGTATTTT
D: TRBD2
V: TRBV6-5
J: TRBJ2-3
size: few

CDR3: CASSAFKDTSYEQYF
DNA: TGTGCCAGCAGCGCCTTCAAAGACACCTCCTACGAGCAGTACTTC
D: .
V: TRBV7-9
J: TRBJ2-7
size: .

CDR3: CAYEEATNEKLFF
DNA: TGTGCCTACGAAGAGGCAACTAATGAAAAACTGTTTTTT
D: .
V: TRBV30
J: TRBJ1-4
size: .

CDR3: CASSPNGDTQYF
DNA: TGTGCCAGCTCACCCAACGGAGATACGCAGTATTTT
D: .
V: TRBV18
J: TRBJ2-3
size: once

CDR3: CSALAGVEDTQYF
DNA: TGCAGCGCCCTAGCGGGAGTGGAAGATACGCAGTATTTT
D: TRBD2
V: TRBV29-1
J: TRBJ2-3
size: .

CDR3: CASSRDRIDTEAFF
DNA: TGTGCCAGTAGTCGCGACAGGATCGACACTGAAGCTTTCTTT
D: .
V: TRBV19
J: TRBJ1-1
size: .

CDR3: CATSGAGTYEQYF
DNA: TGTGCCACCAGCGGCGCGGGGACCTACGAGCAGTACTTC
D: .
V: TRBV15
J: TRBJ2-7
size: .

CDR3: CASSLLNRGLSGANVLTF
DNA: TGTGCCAGCAGCTTACTTAACAGGGGGCTCTCTGGGGCCAACGTCCTGACTTTC
D: TRBD1
V: TRBV7-2
J: TRBJ2-6
size: once

CDR3: CAWNQLRGGTEAFF
DNA: TGTGCCTGGAACCAACTCCGAGGGGGCACTGAAGCTTTCTTT
D: .
V: TRBV30
J: TRBJ1-1
size: .

CDR3: CASSLAPGDQPQHF
DNA: TGTGCCAGCAGTTTGGCCCCAGGGGACCAGCCCCAGCATTTT
D: .
V: TRBV28
J: TRBJ1-5
size: .

CDR3: CASSLSRGYQPQHF
DNA: TGTGCCAGCAGCTTGTCCAGGGGGTATCAGCCCCAGCATTTT
D: TRBD1
V: TRBV5-6
J: TRBJ1-5
size: few

CDR3: CASRPGQKDQPQHF
DNA: TGCGCCAGCAGGCCCGGACAGAAAGATCAGCCCCAGCATTTT
D: .
V: TRBV5-1
J: TRBJ1-5
size: .

CDR3: CASTLRQGANSPLHF
DNA: TGTGCCAGTACCTTAAGACAGGGGGCTAATTCACCCCTCCACTTT
D: TRBD1
V: TRBV19
J: TRBJ1-6
size: .

CDR3: CASSWGVDEQFF
DNA: TGCGCCAGCAGCTGGGGGGTCGATGAGCAGTTCTTC
D: .
V: TRBV5-1
J: TRBJ2-1
size: .

CDR3: CVSSDGTGVYEQYF
DNA: TGTGTCAGCAGCGACGGGACAGGCGTTTACGAGCAGTACTTC
D: TRBD1
V: TRBV27
J: TRBJ2-7
size: .